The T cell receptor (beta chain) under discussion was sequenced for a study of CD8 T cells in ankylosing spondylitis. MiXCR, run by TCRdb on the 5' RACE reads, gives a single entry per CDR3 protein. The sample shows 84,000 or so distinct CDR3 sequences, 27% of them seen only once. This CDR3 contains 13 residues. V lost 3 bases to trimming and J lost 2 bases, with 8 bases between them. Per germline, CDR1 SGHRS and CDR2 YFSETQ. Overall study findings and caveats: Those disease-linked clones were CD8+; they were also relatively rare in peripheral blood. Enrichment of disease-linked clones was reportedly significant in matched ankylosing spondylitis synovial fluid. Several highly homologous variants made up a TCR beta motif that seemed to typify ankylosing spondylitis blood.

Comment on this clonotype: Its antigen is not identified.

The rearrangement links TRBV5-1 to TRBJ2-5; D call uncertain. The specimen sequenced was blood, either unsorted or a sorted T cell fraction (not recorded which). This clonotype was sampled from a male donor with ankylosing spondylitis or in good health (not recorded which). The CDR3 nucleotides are TGCGCCAGCAGCTCGGGTCCACAAGAGACCCAGTACTTC. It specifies CASSSGPQETQYF.